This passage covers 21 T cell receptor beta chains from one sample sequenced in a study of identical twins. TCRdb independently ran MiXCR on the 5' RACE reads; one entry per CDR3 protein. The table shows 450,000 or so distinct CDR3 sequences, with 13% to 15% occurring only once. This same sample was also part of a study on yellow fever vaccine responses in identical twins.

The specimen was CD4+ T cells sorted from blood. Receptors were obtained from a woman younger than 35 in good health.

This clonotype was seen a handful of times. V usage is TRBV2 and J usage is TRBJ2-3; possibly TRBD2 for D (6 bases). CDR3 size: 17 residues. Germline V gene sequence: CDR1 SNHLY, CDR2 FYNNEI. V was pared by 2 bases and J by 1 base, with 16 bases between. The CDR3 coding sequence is TGTGCCAGCAGTGAAAACCGTAGCGGATGGGGCACAGATACGCAGTATTTT. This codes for CASSENRSGWGTDTQYF.

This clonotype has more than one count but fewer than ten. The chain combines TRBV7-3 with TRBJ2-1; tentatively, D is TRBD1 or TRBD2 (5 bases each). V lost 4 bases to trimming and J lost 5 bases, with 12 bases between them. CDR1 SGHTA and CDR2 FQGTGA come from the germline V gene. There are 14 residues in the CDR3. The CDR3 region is CASSYRDRNNEQFF. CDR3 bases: TGTGCCAGCAGCTACCGGGACCGAAACAATGAGCAGTTCTTC.

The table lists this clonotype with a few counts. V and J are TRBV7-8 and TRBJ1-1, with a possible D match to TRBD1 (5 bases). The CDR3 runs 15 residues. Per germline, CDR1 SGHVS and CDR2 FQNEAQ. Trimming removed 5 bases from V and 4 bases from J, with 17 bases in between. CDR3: CASSETPGQGTEAFF. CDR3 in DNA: TGTGCCAGCAGCGAAACCCCAGGGCAGGGCACTGAAGCTTTCTTT.

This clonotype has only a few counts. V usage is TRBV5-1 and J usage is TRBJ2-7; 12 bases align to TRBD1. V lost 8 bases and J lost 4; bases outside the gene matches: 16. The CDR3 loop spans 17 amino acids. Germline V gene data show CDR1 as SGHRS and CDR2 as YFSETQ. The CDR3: CASNSGTGGFRLYEQYF. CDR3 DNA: TGCGCCAGTAACTCCGGGACAGGGGGCTTTAGGCTTTACGAGCAGTACTTC.

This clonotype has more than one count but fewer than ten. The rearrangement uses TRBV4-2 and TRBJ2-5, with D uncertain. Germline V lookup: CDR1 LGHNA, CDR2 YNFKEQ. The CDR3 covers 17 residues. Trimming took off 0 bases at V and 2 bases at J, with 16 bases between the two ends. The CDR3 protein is CASSQEIPGGVQETQYF. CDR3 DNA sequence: TGTGCCAGCAGCCAAGAGATACCTGGCGGCGTGCAAGAGACCCAGTACTTC.

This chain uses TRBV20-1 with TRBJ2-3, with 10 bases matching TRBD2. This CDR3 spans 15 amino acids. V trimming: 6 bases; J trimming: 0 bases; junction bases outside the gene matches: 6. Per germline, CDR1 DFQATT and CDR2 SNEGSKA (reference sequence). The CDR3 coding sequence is TGCAGTGCACCTACTAGCGGGGCTAGCACAGATACGCAGTATTTT. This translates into CSAPTSGASTDTQYF.

DNA of the CDR3: TGCAGTGCTAGTGCAGGCCGGTTCACCGGGGAGCTGTTTTTT. It translates to CSASAGRFTGELFF. The J gene is TRBJ2-2, the V gene TRBV20-1, with unresolved D. The CDR3 extends over 14 amino acids. The germline V gene has CDR1 DFQATT and CDR2 SNEGSKA (reference sequence). Trimming removed 3 bases from V and 4 bases from J, with 12 bases in between.

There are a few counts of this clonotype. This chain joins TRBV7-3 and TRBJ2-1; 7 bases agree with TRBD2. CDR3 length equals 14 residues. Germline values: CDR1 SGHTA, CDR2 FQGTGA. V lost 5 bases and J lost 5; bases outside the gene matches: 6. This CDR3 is CASSPGGGNNEQFF. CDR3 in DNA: TGTGCCAGCAGCCCCGGGGGAGGGAACAATGAGCAGTTCTTC.

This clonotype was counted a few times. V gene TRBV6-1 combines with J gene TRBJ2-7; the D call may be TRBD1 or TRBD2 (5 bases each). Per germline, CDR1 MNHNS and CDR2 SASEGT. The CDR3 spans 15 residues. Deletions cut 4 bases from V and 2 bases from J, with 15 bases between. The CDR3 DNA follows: TGTGCCAGCAGTGGGGGCCGGGATGAAGCCTACGAGCAGTACTTC. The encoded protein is CASSGGRDEAYEQYF.

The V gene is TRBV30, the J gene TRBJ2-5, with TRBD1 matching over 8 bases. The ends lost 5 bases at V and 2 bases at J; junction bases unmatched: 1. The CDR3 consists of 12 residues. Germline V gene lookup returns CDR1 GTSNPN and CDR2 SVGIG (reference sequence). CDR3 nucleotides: TGTGCCTGGGGGACAGGACAAGAGACCCAGTACTTC. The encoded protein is CAWGTGQETQYF.

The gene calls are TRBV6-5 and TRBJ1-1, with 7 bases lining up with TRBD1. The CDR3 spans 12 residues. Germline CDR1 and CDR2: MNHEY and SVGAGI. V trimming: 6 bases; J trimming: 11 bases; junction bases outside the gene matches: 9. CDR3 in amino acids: CASSNTQGGAFF. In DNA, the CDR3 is TGTGCCAGCAGCAACACCCAGGGGGGCGCTTTCTTT.

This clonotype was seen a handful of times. CDR3 region: CSVLSGGRAKNIQYF. In DNA form, the CDR3 reads TGCAGCGTTTTATCCGGTGGGAGGGCCAAAAACATTCAGTACTTC. This chain uses TRBV29-1 with TRBJ2-4; D perhaps matches TRBD2 (6 bases). This CDR3 has 15 residues. The V and J ends lost 5 bases and 1 base respectively, with 15 bases between them. The germline V gene encodes CDR1 SQVTM and CDR2 ANQGSEA.

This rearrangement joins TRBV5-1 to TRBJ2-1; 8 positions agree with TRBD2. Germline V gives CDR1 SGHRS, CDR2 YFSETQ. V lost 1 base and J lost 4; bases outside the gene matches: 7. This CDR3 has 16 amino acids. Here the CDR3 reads CASSLSIAGSYNEQFF. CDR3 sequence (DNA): TGCGCCAGCAGCTTGTCCATAGCGGGAAGTTACAATGAGCAGTTCTTC.

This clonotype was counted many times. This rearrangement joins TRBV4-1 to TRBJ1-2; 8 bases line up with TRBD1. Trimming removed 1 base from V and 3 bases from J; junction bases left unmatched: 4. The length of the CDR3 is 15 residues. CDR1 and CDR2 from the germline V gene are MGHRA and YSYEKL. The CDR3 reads CASSQAGTGDYGYTF. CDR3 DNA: TGCGCCAGCAGCCAAGCGGGGACAGGAGACTATGGCTACACCTTC.

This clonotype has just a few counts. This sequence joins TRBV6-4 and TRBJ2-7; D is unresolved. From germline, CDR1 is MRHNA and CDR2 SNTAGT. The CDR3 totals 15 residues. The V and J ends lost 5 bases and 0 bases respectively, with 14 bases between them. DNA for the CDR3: TGTGCCAGCAGTTTTCGGATTAGGAGCTCCTACGAGCAGTACTTC. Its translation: CASSFRIRSSYEQYF.

CDR3 sequence: CASSEGMGTQYF. The CDR3 nucleotides are TGTGCCAGCAGCGAGGGGATGGGGACCCAGTACTTC. The genes are TRBV25-1 and TRBJ2-5; either TRBD1 or TRBD2 may fit D (5 bases each). V was pared by 6 bases and J by 7 bases, with 12 bases between. Germline loops: CDR1 MGHDK, CDR2 SYGVNS. The CDR3 is 12 residues long.

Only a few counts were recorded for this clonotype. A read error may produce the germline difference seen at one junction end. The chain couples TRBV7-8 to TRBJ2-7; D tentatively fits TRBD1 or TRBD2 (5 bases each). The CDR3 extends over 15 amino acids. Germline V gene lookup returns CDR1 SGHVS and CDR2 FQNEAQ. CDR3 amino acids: CASSLAGTITYEQYF. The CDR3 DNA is TGTGCCAGCAGCCTAGCCGGGACGATAACCTACGAGCAGTACTTC.

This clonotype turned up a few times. The CDR3 protein is CASSSPWTGQETQYF. CDR3 nucleotide sequence: TGTGCCAGCAGTTCCCCCTGGACAGGGCAAGAGACCCAGTACTTC. The chain joins TRBV28 to TRBJ2-5; 8 bases map to TRBD1. The CDR3 spans 15 residues. V dropped 4 bases and J dropped 2; count of bases not matched to a gene: 6. Germline values: CDR1 MDHEN, CDR2 SYDVKM. The whole variable domain, remainder taken from reference TRBV28 and TRBJ2-5, is DVKVTQSSRYLVKRTGEKVFLECVQDMDHENMFWYRQDPGLGLRLIYFSYDVKMKEKGDIPEGYSVSREKKERFSLILESASTNQTSMYLCASSSPWTGQETQYFGPGTRLLVL.

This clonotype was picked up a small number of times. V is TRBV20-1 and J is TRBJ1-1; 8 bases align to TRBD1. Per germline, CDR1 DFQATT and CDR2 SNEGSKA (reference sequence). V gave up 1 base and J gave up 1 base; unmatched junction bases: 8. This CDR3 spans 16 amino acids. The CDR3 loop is CSARVIGGTGNTEAFF. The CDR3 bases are TGCAGTGCTAGAGTTATAGGGGGGACAGGGAACACTGAAGCTTTCTTT.

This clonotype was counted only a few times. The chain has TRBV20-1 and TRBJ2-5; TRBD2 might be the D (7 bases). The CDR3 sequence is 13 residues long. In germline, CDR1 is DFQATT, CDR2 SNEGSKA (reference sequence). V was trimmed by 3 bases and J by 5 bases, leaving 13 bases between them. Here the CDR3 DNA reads TGCAGTGCTAGTCGGGGGGCATGGGAGACCCAGTACTTC. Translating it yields CSASRGAWETQYF.

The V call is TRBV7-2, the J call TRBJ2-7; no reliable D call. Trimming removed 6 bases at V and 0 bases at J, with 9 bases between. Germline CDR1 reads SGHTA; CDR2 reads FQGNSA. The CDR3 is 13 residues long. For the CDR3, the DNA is TGTGCCAGCAGGTCTGGGCACTCCTACGAGCAGTACTTC. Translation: CASRSGHSYEQYF.